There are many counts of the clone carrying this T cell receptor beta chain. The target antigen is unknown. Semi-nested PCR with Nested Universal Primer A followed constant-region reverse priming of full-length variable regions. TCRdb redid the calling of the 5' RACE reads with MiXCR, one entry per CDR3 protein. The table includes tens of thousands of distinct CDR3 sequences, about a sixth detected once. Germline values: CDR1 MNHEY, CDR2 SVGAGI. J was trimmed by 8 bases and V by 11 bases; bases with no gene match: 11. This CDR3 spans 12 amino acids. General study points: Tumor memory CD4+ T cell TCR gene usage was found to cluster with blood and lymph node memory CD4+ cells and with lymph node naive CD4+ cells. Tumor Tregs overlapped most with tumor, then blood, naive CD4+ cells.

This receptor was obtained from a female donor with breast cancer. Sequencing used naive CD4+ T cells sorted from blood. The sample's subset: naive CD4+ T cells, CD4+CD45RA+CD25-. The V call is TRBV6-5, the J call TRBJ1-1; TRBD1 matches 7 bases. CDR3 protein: CAAQRAGGEAFF. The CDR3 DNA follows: TGTGCCGCCCAACGGGCAGGGGGGGAAGCTTTCTTT.